This paragraph reports one TCR beta chain. What it recognizes is unknown. Expressed TCRB transcripts were sequenced after all isolated RNA was converted to cDNA. TCRdb's copy holds only in-frame clones and misses some; the assay was immunoSEQ multiplex PCR. The data contain a few hundred thousand clones, around 16% of them singletons. This entry is derived from a study of beta chain features in type 1 diabetes. Study as a whole: In all, around 99 million sorted cells from all samples were analyzed.

Study observations and caveats: Healthy donors had naive, central memory and Treg TCRB repertoires that appeared less similar than those seen among patients. Any HLA effect on TCRB rearrangement was left unresolved by small sub-analyses.

Sorted CD4+ subsets: naive, central memory, regulatory, stem cell-like memory (CD45RO/CCR7/CD25/CD127/CD95/CD27 panel). This CDR3 has 14 amino acids. Germline V CDR1 and CDR2: SGHKS, YYEKEE (reference sequence). Trimming took off 3 bases at V and 5 bases at J, with 11 bases between the two ends. The sequence derives from a woman under 30 in good health. The sequenced sample consisted of naive CD4+ T cells from blood. This chain connects TRBV5-5 to TRBJ2-2; the D is unclear. This chain's CDR3 is CASSSSMMTGELFF. CDR3 bases: TGTGCCAGCAGCTCCAGTATGATGACCGGGGAGCTGTTTTTT.